Following are 20 T cell receptor beta chains from one sample sequenced in a study of blood T cell repertoires in COVID-19. Clones were read by immunoSEQ multiplex PCR, and TCRdb kept only the in-frame ones, dropping some. The table includes 200,000 or so clones, about three quarters detected once. Sequenced: peripheral blood. Every receptor here comes from a woman aged 70 to 79 with acute or convalescent COVID-19.

The V and J genes are TRBV15 and TRBJ1-2, with D uncertain. V lost 0 bases and J 2 bases, leaving 13 bases between the germline ends. CDR1 LNHNV and CDR2 YYDKDF come from the germline V gene (reference sequence). CDR3 size: 16 residues. The CDR3 loop is CATSRDLLSANYGYTF. In DNA, the CDR3 is TGTGCCACCAGCAGAGATCTCTTGTCAGCGAACTATGGCTACACCTTC.

The V and J genes are TRBV9 and TRBJ1-6; possible D gene TRBD1, 6 bases. CDR1 and CDR2 (germline): SGDLS, YYNGEE. Deletions cut 4 bases from V and 0 bases from J, with 8 bases between. The CDR3 has 15 residues. The CDR3 region has the DNA TGTGCCAGCAGCCCAGGGGCCTCCTATAATTCACCCCTCCACTTT. Translated, it gives CASSPGASYNSPLHF.

This clone was picked up one time. The rearrangement uses TRBV24-1 and TRBJ1-6; D is unresolved. The CDR3 extends over 18 amino acids. Germline V gene data show CDR1 as KGHDR and CDR2 as SFDVKD. V lost 4 bases to trimming and J lost 6 bases, with 21 bases between them. The chain's CDR3 is CATSDRGRGSIGNSPLHF. The CDR3 coding sequence is TGTGCCACCAGTGACCGAGGACGGGGATCGATCGGTAATTCACCCCTCCACTTT.

The chain employs TRBV19 and TRBJ1-5; D remains ambiguous. Trimming removed 6 bases at V and 2 bases at J, with 11 bases between. The germline V gene has CDR1 LNHDA and CDR2 SQIVND (reference sequence). CDR3 length equals 14 residues. The CDR3 bases are TGTGCCAGTAGGGCCCGGGGTGGCAATCAGCCCCAGCATTTT. Translated, it gives CASRARGGNQPQHF.

For the CDR3, the DNA is TGTGCCAGCAGTAACAGGGAAGGTCAGCCCCAGCATTTT. Its translation: CASSNREGQPQHF. The chain carries TRBV27 and TRBJ1-5; D is perhaps TRBD1 (6 bases). The CDR3 length is 13 residues. The V end was cut by 5 bases, the J end by 6 bases, with 11 bases between. CDR1 is MNHEY and CDR2 is SMNVEV in the germline V gene (reference sequence).

The rearrangement joins TRBV3-1 (or the pseudogene TRBV3-2) to TRBJ2-7; no definite D call. From germline, CDR1 is LGHDT and CDR2 YNNKEL (reference sequence). The V end was cut by 4 bases, the J end by 5 bases, with 18 bases between. The CDR3 totals 15 residues. This CDR3 is CASSPTGDGDHEQYF. The CDR3 DNA follows: TGTGCCAGCAGCCCGACGGGTGATGGCGACCACGAGCAGTACTTC.

This clone was counted a few times. This chain joins TRBV2 and TRBJ1-5; D is uncertain. Trimming took 6 bases from V and 1 from J, leaving 10 bases between them. The CDR3 totals 14 residues. The germline CDR1 and CDR2 sequences are SNHLY and FYNNEI. CDR3 nucleotide sequence: TGTGCCAGCAGGCCAGGTTTGAGCAATCAGCCCCAGCATTTT. This codes for CASRPGLSNQPQHF.

The V call is TRBV7-9, the J call TRBJ2-5; TRBD2 agrees at 8 bases. The V gene end was trimmed by 7 bases and the J gene end by 1 base; junction bases not matched to a gene: 11. The CDR3 spans 16 residues. Germline CDR1 is SEHNR and CDR2 is FQNEAQ (reference sequence). For the CDR3, the DNA is TGTGCCAGCATCCCATCCGGGACTAGGGGCCAAGAGACCCAGTACTTC. It codes for CASIPSGTRGQETQYF.

This chain uses TRBV9 with TRBJ1-2, with D tentatively TRBD1 (5 bases). The CDR3 spans 16 residues. The V end lost 3 bases, the J end lost 4 bases, and 19 bases lay between the germline ends. CDR1 SGDLS and CDR2 YYNGEE come from the germline V gene. CDR3 bases: TGTGCCAGCAGCGCTATGGACGGGACGGGGGTCTATGGCTACACCTTC. This translates into CASSAMDGTGVYGYTF.

The chain combines TRBV18 with TRBJ2-3; TRBD1 agrees at 7 bases. The CDR3 is 14 amino acids. The germline CDR1 and CDR2 sequences are KGHSH and LQKENI. Trimming took 6 bases from V and 0 from J; bases not matched to a gene: 3. CDR3 coding DNA: TGTGCCAGCTCGGAGGACAGGAGCACAGATACGCAGTATTTT. It is translated as CASSEDRSTDTQYF.

This clone was counted only a few times. DNA of the CDR3: TGTGCCAGCAGTTCGGCGACAGGGAGAAGGGGTAGCACAGATACGCAGTATTTT. Encoded protein: CASSSATGRRGSTDTQYF. This sequence joins TRBV6-2 or TRBV6-3 and TRBJ2-3; 7 bases match TRBD1. Germline V lookup: CDR1 MNHEY, CDR2 SVGEGT. J gave up 0 bases and V 4 bases, and 13 bases lay outside the gene matches. This CDR3 is 18 amino acids long.

In nucleotides, the CDR3 is TGTGCCAGCAGTTTGGGTAGCGGGAGGGAGGGGCAGTTCTTC. Translating it yields CASSLGSGREGQFF. This sequence joins TRBV6-5 and TRBJ2-1; 11 nucleotides match TRBD2. V trimming: 4 bases; J trimming: 12 bases; junction bases outside the gene matches: 8. This CDR3 is 14 amino acids long. Germline CDR1 MNHEY, CDR2 SVGAGI.

This clone was seen only once. This chain links TRBV28 with TRBJ1-2, with 9 bases matching TRBD1. Germline CDR1 is MDHEN and CDR2 is SYDVKM. The trim removed 5 bases at V and 1 base at J, leaving 5 bases unmatched. The CDR3 has 15 residues. CDR3 residues: CASSPTGQGNYGYTF. The CDR3 nucleotides read TGTGCCAGCAGTCCTACGGGACAGGGTAACTATGGCTACACCTTC.

The V and J genes are TRBV10-3 and TRBJ1-1; 8 bases match TRBD1. Germline assignment: CDR1 ENHRY and CDR2 SYGVKD. Trimming removed 5 bases from V and 0 bases from J; junction bases left unmatched: 5. This CDR3 comprises 15 residues. The CDR3 DNA reads as TGTGCCATCAGTCCAGGGGGCTTGATGAACACTGAAGCTTTCTTT. It yields the protein CAISPGGLMNTEAFF.

This clone has a single count. The V and J genes are TRBV5-1 and TRBJ2-6; 10 nucleotides match TRBD1. CDR1 is SGHRS and CDR2 is YFSETQ in the germline V gene. V lost 5 bases, J lost 0 bases, and 8 bases stayed unmatched. The CDR3 consists of 18 residues. CDR3: CASSGTGALSSGANVLTF. The CDR3 DNA follows: TGCGCCAGCAGTGGGACAGGGGCCCTCAGCTCTGGGGCCAACGTCCTGACTTTC.

The genes are TRBV2 and TRBJ1-5; 8 bases align to TRBD1. Germline trimming cut 8 bases from V and 4 bases from J; bases unmatched to any gene: 4. The V gene's germline CDR1 is SNHLY and CDR2 FYNNEI. The CDR3 length is 13 residues. The CDR3: CASGQGVNQPQHF. In nucleotides, the CDR3 is TGTGCCAGCGGACAGGGTGTTAATCAGCCCCAGCATTTT. Combining the CDR3 with reference TRBV2 and TRBJ1-5 gives the whole variable domain EPEVTQTPSHQVTQMGQEVILRCVPISNHLYFYWYRQILGQKVEFLVSFYNNEISEKSEIFDDQFSVERPDGSNFTLKIRSTKLEDSAMYFCASGQGVNQPQHFGDGTRLSIL.

This clone has just one count. The genes are TRBV3-1 (or the pseudogene TRBV3-2) and TRBJ2-1; a possible D gene is TRBD1 (5 bases). This CDR3 is built from 17 residues. Germline V lookup: CDR1 LGHDT, CDR2 YNNKEL (reference sequence). The V end was cut by 3 bases, the J end by 8 bases, with 23 bases between. CDR3 in DNA: TGTGCCAGCAGCCAGGTCCCCGGATCAGGGATAAGAGATGAGCAGTTCTTC. Its protein is CASSQVPGSGIRDEQFF.

The CDR3 nucleotides are TGTGCCAGCAGAAGTCTCCTCACAGGGGCGGGTATTGGAGAGACCCAGTACTTC. Residues: CASRSLLTGAGIGETQYF. The genes are TRBV27 and TRBJ2-5; 7 positions agree with TRBD1. V was pared by 6 bases and J by 4 bases, with 20 bases of the junction left unmatched. Germline loops: CDR1 MNHEY, CDR2 SMNVEV (reference sequence). This CDR3 comprises 18 residues.

This rearrangement joins TRBV6-2 or TRBV6-3 to TRBJ2-7; 11 positions match TRBD1. Germline V lookup: CDR1 MNHEY, CDR2 SVGEGT. Trimming took 5 bases from V and 0 from J; bases not matched to a gene: 18. The CDR3 extends over 20 amino acids. This CDR3 is CASSQSILDRGPRSSYEQYF. Here the CDR3 DNA reads TGTGCCAGCAGTCAATCTATCCTGGACAGGGGGCCCCGAAGCTCCTACGAGCAGTACTTC.

This clone was seen a single time. The rearrangement joins TRBV27 to TRBJ1-1; tentatively, D is TRBD1 (6 bases). The CDR3 is 14 amino acids. The V gene lost 7 bases and the J gene lost 1 base, with 13 bases spanning the gap. The V gene's germline CDR1 is MNHEY and CDR2 SMNVEV (reference sequence). In DNA form, the CDR3 reads TGTGCCAGCAAAGGGGTCAGGGGGAACACTGAAGCTTTCTTT. As protein: CASKGVRGNTEAFF.